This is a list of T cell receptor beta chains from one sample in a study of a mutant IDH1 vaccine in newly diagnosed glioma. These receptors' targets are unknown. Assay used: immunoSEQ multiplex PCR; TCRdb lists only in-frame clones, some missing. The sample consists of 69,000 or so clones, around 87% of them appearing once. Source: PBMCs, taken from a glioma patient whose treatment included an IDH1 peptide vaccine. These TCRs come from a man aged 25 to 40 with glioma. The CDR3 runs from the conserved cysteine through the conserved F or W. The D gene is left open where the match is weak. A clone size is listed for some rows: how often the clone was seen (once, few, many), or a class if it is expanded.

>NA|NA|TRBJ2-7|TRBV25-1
TGTGCCAGCAGTGATTGGACCGACAGATCCTACGAGCAGTACTTC
CASSDWTDRSYEQYF
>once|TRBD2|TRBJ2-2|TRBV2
TGTGCCAGCTCCCGGGGGGGGGCGCTGAAGTTAGCCGGGGAGCTGTTTTTT
CASSRGGALKLAGELFF
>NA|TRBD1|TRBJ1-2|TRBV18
TGTGCCAGCTCACCGTCAGACAGGGACTATGGCTACACCTTC
CASSPSDRDYGYTF
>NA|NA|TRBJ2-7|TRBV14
TGTGCCAGCAGCCAAGGGGTATCAGGGAGCGAGCAGTACTTC
CASSQGVSGSEQYF
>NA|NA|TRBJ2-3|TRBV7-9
TGTGCCAGCAGCTTACCGGGACAATCGTGGGCAGATACGCAGTATTTT
CASSLPGQSWADTQYF
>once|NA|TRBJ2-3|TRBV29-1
TGCAGCGTTGAACGGACACGTCCTAGCACAGATACGCAGTATTTT
CSVERTRPSTDTQYF
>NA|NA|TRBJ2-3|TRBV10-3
TGTGCCATCAGTTCGGCGGGGAACACAGATACGCAGTATTTT
CAISSAGNTDTQYF
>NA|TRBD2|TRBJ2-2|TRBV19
TGTGCCAGTAGTATTCACCAACCTAGCGGGACAAACACCGGGGAGCTGTTTTTT
CASSIHQPSGTNTGELFF
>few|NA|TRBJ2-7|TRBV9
TGTGCCAGCAGCGTTAAAGCCCGAGACGAGCAGTACTTC
CASSVKARDEQYF
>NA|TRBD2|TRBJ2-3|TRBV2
TGTGCCAGCAGTGGATTAGCGGGTCTGGGCACAGATACGCAGTATTTT
CASSGLAGLGTDTQYF
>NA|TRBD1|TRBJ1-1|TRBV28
TGTGCCAGCAGTTTAGGTCGGGCAGGGGGCGCTTGGAGAGCTGAAGCTTTCTTT
CASSLGRAGGAWRAEAFF
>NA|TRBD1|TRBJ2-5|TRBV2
TGTGCCACCCGACAGGGGGAAGAGACCCAGTACTTC
CATRQGEETQYF
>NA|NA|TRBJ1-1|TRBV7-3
TGTGCCAGCAGCCTGGAGGTGAACACTGAAGCTTTCTTT
CASSLEVNTEAFF
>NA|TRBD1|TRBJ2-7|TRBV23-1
TGCGCCAGCAGTCAAACAGGGGGACAGAAATTTGGTTCGTACGAGCAGTACTTC
CASSQTGGQKFGSYEQYF